This T cell receptor (beta chain) was sequenced in a study of cytomegalovirus exposure and HLA in healthy donors. Study outcomes and limitations: Under in vitro conditions, a few CMV-associated chains were confirmed as specific for CMV antigens. The authors later linked a missense DCLRE1C variant to TCR beta V- and J-gene trimming. Overall, around 160 TCR beta chains were annotated as cytomegalovirus-associated. Per a later analysis, 15,000 to 20,000 TCR beta sequences showed association with HLA alleles at 0.05 false discovery rate.

A remark on this clone: The antigen is undetermined.

The J segment lost 2 bases and the V segment lost 6 bases, leaving 7 bases of the junction unmatched. CDR1 and CDR2 from the germline V gene are MNHEY and SMNVEV (reference sequence). CDR3 size: 16 residues. PCR involved 60 Vbeta and 13 Jbeta primers. Repertoires were generated with immunoSEQ multiplex PCR, while TCRdb's copy carries only in-frame clones and drops some. The sample shows tens of thousands of clones, about 70% of them seen only once. The chain links TRBV27 to TRBJ2-1; 10 bases fit TRBD2. Sequencing input: PBMCs. This clonotype was sampled from a man aged 25 to 45 in good health and CMV-seronegative. CDR3 bases: TGTGCCAGCAGGCTTGGCGGGACTAGCGCCTACAATGAGCAGTTCTTC. Amino acids: CASRLGGTSAYNEQFF.